This T cell receptor beta chain was observed in a study of response to subunit inactivated influenza vaccine. Study-level findings and limits: Each seasonal flu vaccination may recruit only limited new T cells, authors suggested.

One entry per CDR3 protein, called by TCRdb with MiXCR from the RT-PCR reads. Here the sample spans 500,000 or so distinct CDR3 sequences, about 15% being singletons. Germline values: CDR1 DFQATT, CDR2 SNEGSKA (reference sequence). The CDR3 runs to 15 residues. The V segment lost 3 bases and the J segment 1 base; nucleotides outside the gene matches: 6. This clonotype was counted a few times. Its matching antigen is unknown. The specimen was CD4+ T cells sorted from PBMCs, collected around 2 years after vaccination. The TCR sequence derives from a man aged 50-75 years who received an inactivated influenza vaccine. The chain uses TRBV20-1 and TRBJ2-3, with TRBD2 matching 8 bases. DNA for the CDR3: TGCAGTGCTAGGGTGGCGGGGGGCCGCACAGATACGCAGTATTTT. Protein: CSARVAGGRTDTQYF.